This T cell receptor beta chain was captured in a study of cytomegalovirus exposure and HLA in healthy donors. Study context: The approximately 130 validation repertoires were reported in a later analysis to have been generated on the same platform as the roughly 670 first-cohort repertoires.

Concerning this clone: Its antigen is not identified.

Trimming stripped 7 bases from V and 10 bases from J, with 23 bases between. The CDR3 length is 15 residues. Germline V CDR1 and CDR2: SGHKS, YYEKEE (reference sequence). Measured with immunoSEQ multiplex PCR; TCRdb has only the in-frame clones, and not every one. The sample has 140,000 to 150,000 clones, just over 90% seen once. Whole-study results and caveats: Rare TCR sequences dominated, though some public TCRs recurred in many donors.

The chain couples TRBV5-5 to TRBJ2-2; D may be TRBD2 (6 bases). Sequenced: PBMCs. This receptor was identified in a man between 18 and 29 years old in good health and CMV-seronegative. The CDR3 loop reads CASDPHLGRGEELFF. CDR3 DNA: TGTGCCAGCGATCCTCACCTCGGGAGAGGTGAGGAGCTGTTTTTT.